The present T cell receptor (beta chain) was sequenced within a study of blood T cell repertoires in COVID-19. Across the study: Spain, Italy and the United States supplied samples that represented acute and convalescent COVID-19. T cells, B-cell-depleted T cells, or PBMCs supplied cDNA or gDNA.

Germline V gives CDR1 SQVTM, CDR2 ANQGSEA. This CDR3 spans 14 amino acids. V lost 4 bases and J 2 bases, leaving 14 bases between the germline ends. Source study methods: The assay estimated nucleated cells by amplifying reference gene primers. Produced via immunoSEQ multiplex PCR; TCRdb's table is partial and in-frame only. V and J calls and clone size come straight from that table; D and trimming were deduced from the DNA. The table lists about 140,000 clones, under 90% of them singletons. The V call is TRBV29-1, the J call TRBJ1-2, with TRBD1 as a possible D gene (5 bases). The material sequenced was peripheral blood. The receptor was derived from a human donor in a cohort sampled during active COVID-19. The CDR3 is CSVVSGEGNYGYTF. CDR3 DNA sequence: TGCAGCGTTGTGTCCGGGGAGGGGAACTATGGCTACACCTTC.